The source of this T cell receptor beta chain is a study of blood T cell repertoires in COVID-19. Overall study: There were acute and convalescent COVID-19 samples, and they came from the United States, Italy and Spain.

As handled by the study authors: Using reference gene primer amplification, nucleated cell counts were estimated. Method: immunoSEQ multiplex PCR; TCRdb's copy keeps in-frame clones and lacks some. The DNA was the basis for D and trimming; V, J and clone size are from that table. The profile shows about 200,000 clones, 89% of them singletons. The participants were between roughly 18 and 100 years old and came from about two dozen US areas. This CDR3 region has 17 residues. V gave up 0 bases and J gave up 5 bases, with 20 bases separating them. Germline values: CDR1 SGHKS, CDR2 YYEKEE (reference sequence).

The chain couples TRBV5-5 to TRBJ1-2, with D hard to call. The sequence came from a woman aged 25-40 years with acute COVID-19. Material for sequencing was PBMCs or T cells enriched from blood (not recorded which). The CDR3 DNA follows: TGTGCCAGCAGCTTGGCCCCCCAGGAAACTTTCTATTATGGCTACACCTTC. Protein: CASSLAPQETFYYGYTF.